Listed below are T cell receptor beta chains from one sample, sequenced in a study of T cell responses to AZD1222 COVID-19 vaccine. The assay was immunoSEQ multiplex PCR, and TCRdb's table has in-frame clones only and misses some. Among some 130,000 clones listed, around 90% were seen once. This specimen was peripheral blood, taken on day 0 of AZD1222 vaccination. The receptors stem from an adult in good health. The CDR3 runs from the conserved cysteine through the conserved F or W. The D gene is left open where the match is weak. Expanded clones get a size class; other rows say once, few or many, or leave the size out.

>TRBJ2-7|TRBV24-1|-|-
TGTGCCACCAGTGAGGGCCCGAGCTCCTACGAGCAGTACTTC
CATSEGPSSYEQYF
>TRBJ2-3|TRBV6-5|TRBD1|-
TGTGCCAGCAGATCCGGACAGGGGACAGCAGATACGCAGTATTTT
CASRSGQGTADTQYF
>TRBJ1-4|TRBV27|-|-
TGTGCCAGCAGCCTTCAGGGTGTAGGAAGTGGTGAAAAACTGTTTTTT
CASSLQGVGSGEKLFF
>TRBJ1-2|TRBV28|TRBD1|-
TGTGCCAGCAGTTCGGGACAGGGCCATGGCTACACCTTC
CASSSGQGHGYTF
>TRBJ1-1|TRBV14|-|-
TGTGCCAGCAGCCCAAACACCTACACTGAAGCTTTCTTT
CASSPNTYTEAFF
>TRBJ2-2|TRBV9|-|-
TGTGCCAGCAGCTCCAGAAAGACCGGGGAGCTGTTTTTT
CASSSRKTGELFF
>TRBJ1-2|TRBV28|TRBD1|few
TGTGCCAGCAAAACGGGACAGACGTCCTATGGCTACACCTTC
CASKTGQTSYGYTF
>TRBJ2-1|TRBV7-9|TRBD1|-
TGTGCCAGCAGCCAGGGACAGTGGGATGAGCAGTTCTTC
CASSQGQWDEQFF
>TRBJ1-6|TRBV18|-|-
TGTGCCAGCTCACCAGCACAGGGAAGTTCACCCCTCCACTTT
CASSPAQGSSPLHF
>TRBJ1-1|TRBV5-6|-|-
TGTGCCAGCAGCTTGGTTGGGAGTACTGAAGCTTTCTTT
CASSLVGSTEAFF
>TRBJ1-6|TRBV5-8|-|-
TGTGCCAGCAGCAGACACCGGGACTCCTATAATTCACCCCTCCACTTT
CASSRHRDSYNSPLHF
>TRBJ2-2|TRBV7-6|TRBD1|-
TGTGCCAGCAGCCAGGGACAGGGGGGCACCGGGGAGCTGTTTTTT
CASSQGQGGTGELFF
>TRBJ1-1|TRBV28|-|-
TGTGCCAGCAGTTTCCAAAGGGGAACTGAAGCTTTCTTT
CASSFQRGTEAFF
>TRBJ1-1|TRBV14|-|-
TGTGCCAGCAGCTTCTACGGGACGGCGAACACTGAAGCTTTCTTT
CASSFYGTANTEAFF
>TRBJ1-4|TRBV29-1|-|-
TGCAGCGTCACTCAACGGCGGAATGAAAAACTGTTTTTT
CSVTQRRNEKLFF
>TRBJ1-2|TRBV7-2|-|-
TGTGCCAGCAGCGCTTCACAGGGAGGGGGCTACACCTTC
CASSASQGGGYTF
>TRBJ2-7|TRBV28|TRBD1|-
TGTGCCAGCAGGCCGGGACAGCCTCCCTACGAGCAGTACTTC
CASRPGQPPYEQYF
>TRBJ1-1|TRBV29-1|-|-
TGCAGCGTTGCCGAGGGACTGAACACTGAAGCTTTCTTT
CSVAEGLNTEAFF
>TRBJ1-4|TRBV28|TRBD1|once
TGTGCCAGCAGTCTAGCCAATCGGGACAGGGTACCGTTTTTT
CASSLANRDRVPFF
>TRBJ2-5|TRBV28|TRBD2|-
TGTGCCAGCAGTTTAAGGGTTTGGGCGGGGGGTGTGGAGACCCAGTACTTC
CASSLRVWAGGVETQYF
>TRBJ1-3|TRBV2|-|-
TGTGCCAGCAGTGATAACTCTGGAAACACCATATATTTT
CASSDNSGNTIYF
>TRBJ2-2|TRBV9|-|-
TGTGCCAGCAGCCCCTCGCGGACCGGGGAGCTGTTTTTT
CASSPSRTGELFF
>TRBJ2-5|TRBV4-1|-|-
TGCGCCAGCAGCCAAGGGTATCAGAATAAAGAGACCCAGTACTTC
CASSQGYQNKETQYF
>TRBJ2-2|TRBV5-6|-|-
TGTGCCAGCAGCTTGGAGTTCGGTACCGGGGAGCTGTTTTTT
CASSLEFGTGELFF
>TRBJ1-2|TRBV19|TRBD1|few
TGTGCCAGTAGTATGACAGGGAACTATGGCTACACCTTC
CASSMTGNYGYTF
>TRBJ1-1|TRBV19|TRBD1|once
TGTGCCAGTAGTAGACAGGGGACGATTGGGAGCACTGAAGCTTTCTTT
CASSRQGTIGSTEAFF
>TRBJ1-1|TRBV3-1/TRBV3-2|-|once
TGTGCCAGCAGCCAAGAGTTGGGGTACACTGAAGCTTTCTTT
CASSQELGYTEAFF
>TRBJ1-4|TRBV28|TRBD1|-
TGTGCCAGCAGTCTCCTTCCGGGACAGGGTAATGAAAAACTGTTTTTT
CASSLLPGQGNEKLFF
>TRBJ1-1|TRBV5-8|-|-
TGTGCCAGCAGGATCCGAGGGAAGGGGTTCACTGAAGCTTTCTTT
CASRIRGKGFTEAFF
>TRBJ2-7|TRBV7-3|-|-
TGTGCCAGCAGCCGAGGCGGAGAGCAGTACTTC
CASSRGGEQYF
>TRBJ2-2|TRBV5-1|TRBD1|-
TGCGCCAGCAGCTTTCCCGGGACAGGGTTTGGCACCGGGGAGCTGTTTTTT
CASSFPGTGFGTGELFF
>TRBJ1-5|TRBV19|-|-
TGTGCCAGTACGGGGGGACGGAGTAGCAATCAGCCCCAGCATTTT
CASTGGRSSNQPQHF
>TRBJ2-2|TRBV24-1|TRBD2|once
TGTGCCACCAGTGATCGGGGACTAGCGTCCGGGGAGCTGTTTTTT
CATSDRGLASGELFF
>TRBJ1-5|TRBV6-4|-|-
TGTGCCAGCAGTGACAGTAGGAGTCCCTATCAGCCCCAGCATTTT
CASSDSRSPYQPQHF
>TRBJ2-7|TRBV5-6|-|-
TGTGCCAGCAGCTTGACAGGGAATCTGGTCGAGCAGTACTTC
CASSLTGNLVEQYF
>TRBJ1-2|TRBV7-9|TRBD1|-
TGTGCCAGCAGTCCTACCAGGGGACAGGGGGAAAACTATGGCTACACCTTC
CASSPTRGQGENYGYTF
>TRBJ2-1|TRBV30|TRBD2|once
TGTGCCTGGAGTTCAGCGGGGGCCGCATACAATGAGCAGTTCTTC
CAWSSAGAAYNEQFF
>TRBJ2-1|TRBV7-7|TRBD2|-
TGTGCCAGCAGCTTAGCCCCTAGCGGTACCGCTCCCACTGAGCAGTTCTTC
CASSLAPSGTAPTEQFF
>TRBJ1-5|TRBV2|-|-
TGTGCCAGCACCCAGAGGGGCAATCAGCCCCAGCATTTT
CASTQRGNQPQHF
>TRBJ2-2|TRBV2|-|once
TGTGCCAGCAGTGAATACACCGGGGAGCTGTTTTTT
CASSEYTGELFF
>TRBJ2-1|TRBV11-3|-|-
TGTGCCAGCAGCTTCGGCTCGAGCTCCTACAATGAGCAGTTCTTC
CASSFGSSSYNEQFF
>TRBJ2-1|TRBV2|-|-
TGTGCCAGCAGAGGAAGGGATGAGCAGTTCTTC
CASRGRDEQFF
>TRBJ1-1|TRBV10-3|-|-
TGTGCCATCAGTGAGGACACCACCATCATGAACACTGAAGCTTTCTTT
CAISEDTTIMNTEAFF
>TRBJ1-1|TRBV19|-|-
TGTGCCGCCTCCGTGGGACACATAAACACTGAAGCTTTCTTT
CAASVGHINTEAFF
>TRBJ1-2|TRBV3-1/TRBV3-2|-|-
TGTGCCAGCAGCCCCCTCTGGGTTCTATATGGCTACACCTTC
CASSPLWVLYGYTF
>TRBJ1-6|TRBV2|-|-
TGTGCCAGCAGTCAGGAGGTGAATTCACCCCTCCACTTT
CASSQEVNSPLHF
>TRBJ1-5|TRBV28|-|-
TGTGCCAGCAGTCCGGACAGAGGGAGTCAGCCCCAGCATTTT
CASSPDRGSQPQHF
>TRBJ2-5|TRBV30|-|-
TGTGCCTGGAGTACGGGGGGCAACCAAGAGACCCAGTACTTC
CAWSTGGNQETQYF
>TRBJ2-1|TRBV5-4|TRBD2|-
TGTGCCAGCAGCCTGGGTGGGAGGGGTGAGCAGTTCTTC
CASSLGGRGEQFF
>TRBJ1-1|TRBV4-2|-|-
TGTGCCAGCAGCCCTCCGGACGGAGGGCGAGGGAACACTGAAGCTTTCTTT
CASSPPDGGRGNTEAFF
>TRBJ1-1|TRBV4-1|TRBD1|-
TGCGCCAGCAGCCACCGACAGGGACCTAACACTGAAGCTTTCTTT
CASSHRQGPNTEAFF
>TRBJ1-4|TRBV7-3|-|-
TGTGCCAGCAGGAGGGGACTGTTTTTT
CASRRGLFF
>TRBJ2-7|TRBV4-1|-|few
TGCGCCAGCAGCCAAAAGGTGGTAAGCCAGGGCCTCTACGAGCAGTACTTC
CASSQKVVSQGLYEQYF
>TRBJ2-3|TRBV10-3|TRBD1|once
TGTGCCATCAGCGGGACAGGGGGACGAGATACGCAGTATTTT
CAISGTGGRDTQYF
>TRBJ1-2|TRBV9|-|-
TGTGCCAGCAGCGTAGACCAGGGATATGGCTACACCTTC
CASSVDQGYGYTF